A single sample is the source of the 9 T cell receptor beta chains below, sequenced in a study of human T cells and chemical hapten exposure. Time point given: patch test 1, 2 weeks after DPC sensitization. The sample's treatment: therapeutic diphenylcyclopropenone sensitization with weekly scalp DPC. TCRdb reprocessed the RACE reads with MiXCR, giving one entry per CDR3 protein. The repertoire has over 85,000 distinct CDR3 sequences, over 10% of them found once; the top ten carry approximately 2.1%. This specimen was whole blood, taken in connection with sensitization to the hapten diphenylcyclopropenone (DPC). The receptors stem from a woman between 35 and 50 years old with alopecia areata. Some clones in this sample may be carry-over from other donors' samples.

The chain joins TRBV12-3 or TRBV12-4 to TRBJ2-3; 9 positions match TRBD2. The V segment lost 6 bases and the J segment 4 bases; nucleotides outside the gene matches: 5. The CDR3 has 14 amino acids. CDR3 DNA sequence: TGTGCCAGCAGGGCGACTAGCGGTTCAGATACGCAGTATTTT. It encodes CASRATSGSDTQYF.

This clonotype was recorded a few times. J is TRBJ2-2 and V is TRBV20-1, with TRBD2 matching over 7 bases. This CDR3 spans 16 amino acids. CDR1 DFQATT and CDR2 SNEGSKA come from the germline V gene (reference sequence). Trimming cost V 0 bases and J 1 base; bases outside gene matches: 5. The CDR3 DNA reads as TGCAGTGCTAGAGATGGGGCTAGCGGGAACACCGGGGAGCTGTTTTTT. It is translated as CSARDGASGNTGELFF.

In its sample, this clonotype was seen a few times. This chain uses TRBV4-2 with TRBJ2-5, with D unresolved. The germline V gene encodes CDR1 LGHNA and CDR2 YNFKEQ. This CDR3 is built from 13 residues. The V end lost 0 bases, the J end lost 3 bases, and 5 bases lay between the germline ends. The CDR3 spells CASSQDWEETQYF. In DNA, the CDR3 is TGTGCCAGCAGCCAAGATTGGGAAGAGACCCAGTACTTC.

In this sample, this clonotype turned up many times. The chain is built from TRBV28 and TRBJ1-2; D unresolved. CDR3 length: 11 amino acids. Looked up from germline, CDR1 is MDHEN and CDR2 is SYDVKM. V lost 8 bases and J 3 bases, leaving 7 bases between the germline ends. The CDR3 here is CASLRDYGYTF. The CDR3 nucleotides read TGTGCCAGCTTACGGGACTATGGCTACACCTTC.

This clonotype has just a few counts. This chain joins TRBV21-1 and TRBJ1-1. TRBV21-1 counts as a pseudogene. The CDR3 totals 17 residues. The DNA for the CDR3 is TGTGCCAGCAGCAAAATGGGCGCAGGGGAGGGGATCACTGAAGCTTTCTTT. Protein sequence: CASSKMGAGEGITEAFF.

This clonotype occurred a few times. V and J are TRBV7-2 and TRBJ2-4; 7 nucleotides match TRBD2. The CDR3 has 13 residues. Germline V gene data show CDR1 as SGHTA and CDR2 as FQGNSA. V dropped 1 base and J dropped 11; count of bases not matched to a gene: 5. CDR3 coding DNA: TGTGCCAGCAGCTTAGGGCCTAGCGGACTTCAGTACTTC. It specifies CASSLGPSGLQYF.

The chain links TRBV18 to TRBJ1-1; tentative D call: TRBD1 (5 bases). The CDR3 is 13 residues long. V dropped 4 bases and J dropped 1 base, with 7 bases sitting between them. The germline CDR1 and CDR2 sequences are KGHSH and LQKENI. CDR3 loop: CASSQGSNTEAFF. CDR3 nucleotide sequence: TGTGCCAGCTCACAGGGGTCGAACACTGAAGCTTTCTTT.

The V and J genes are TRBV6-6 and TRBJ2-4, with 8 bases identical to TRBD1. Trimming took 6 bases from V and 5 from J; bases not matched to a gene: 9. The CDR3 contains 15 residues. Germline V gene sequence: CDR1 MNHNY, CDR2 SVGAGI (reference sequence). The CDR3 reads CASRRTGNPENIQYF. CDR3 coding DNA: TGTGCCAGCAGACGGACAGGGAATCCCGAAAACATTCAGTACTTC.

Ten or more counts support this clonotype. The CDR3 reads CSAEGGPGTDTQYF. The CDR3 DNA reads TGCAGCGCCGAAGGGGGCCCCGGCACAGATACGCAGTATTTT. The V call is TRBV29-1, the J call TRBJ2-3, with 7 nucleotides matching TRBD1. The CDR3 extends over 14 amino acids. Looked up from germline, CDR1 is SQVTM and CDR2 is ANQGSEA. V dropped 7 bases and J dropped 1; count of bases not matched to a gene: 8.